This TCR beta chain came from a study of monozygotic twins with inflammatory bowel disease. TCRdb reprocessed the 5' RACE reads, keeping one entry per CDR3 protein, no DNA. The table lists about 380,000 distinct CDR3 sequences. The CDR3 loop spans 16 amino acids. Germline V gene sequence: CDR1 SGHNT, CDR2 YENEEA. The sequence was collected from a human donor with ulcerative colitis or Crohn's disease, or a healthy co-twin of an affected twin (not recorded which). The J gene is TRBJ2-2, the V gene TRBV11-3. Sequencing was performed on blood. CDR3 amino acids: CASSSPGRTNTGELFF.